The present TCR beta chain was sequenced within a study of CD8+ T cells in alopecia areata. Overall study results and limits: Clonality exceeded that of normal scalp in lesional scalp, most notably in alopecia totalis/universalis.

Regarding this clone: Its cognate antigen is unknown.

Using a FACSAria, the CD4+ and CD8+ T cells were sorted from the PBMCs. CDR1 and CDR2 (germline): MNHEY, SVGAGI. The CDR3 has 14 residues. The V and J ends lost 6 bases and 4 bases respectively, with 14 bases between them. cDNA serving as the sequencing template came from extracted, reverse transcribed RNA. The assay was immunoSEQ multiplex PCR, and TCRdb's table has in-frame clones only and misses some. The table lists about 200,000 clones, approximately 53% of them singletons. This chain connects TRBV6-5 to TRBJ2-3, with D possibly matching TRBD2 (7 bases). The sequence was obtained from a human donor in good health. The sequenced material came from CD8+ T cells sorted from blood. DNA of the CDR3: TGTGCCAGCAGGGGAGGGGGGTCCGCAGATACGCAGTATTTT. Translated, it gives CASRGGGSADTQYF.